These 29 T cell receptor beta chains originate from one sample sequenced in a study of shared clonotypes between healthy human individuals. Clones were sequenced by immunoSEQ multiplex PCR, and TCRdb holds only the in-frame ones, with some missing. The sample includes 2 million to 3 million clones, roughly 93% of them seen just once. The sample was naive CD4+ T cells from PBMCs. Subset: CD45RA+ positively selected. Every receptor here comes from a man aged 18 to 35 in good health. Some clones in this sample may be carry-over from other donors' samples.

This chain joins TRBV11-2 and TRBJ2-5; D is unclear. Between the trimmed V and J ends, which lost 5 bases and 1 base, there was a span of 5 bases. This CDR3 has 12 residues. Looked up from germline, CDR1 is SGHAT and CDR2 is FQNNGV. CDR3 in DNA: TGTGCCAGCAGCCGGACCCAAGAGACCCAGTACTTC. Amino acid sequence: CASSRTQETQYF.

The chain is built from TRBV29-1 and TRBJ2-5, with D tentatively TRBD1 (6 bases). The CDR3 sequence is 13 residues long. Germline V gene lookup returns CDR1 SQVTM and CDR2 ANQGSEA. V was pared by 6 bases and J by 4 bases, with 15 bases between. CDR3 in DNA: TGCAGCGTGGATCGACAGGTCAGAGAGACCCAGTACTTC. It yields the protein CSVDRQVRETQYF.

This chain uses TRBV5-4 with TRBJ2-6, with D maybe TRBD1 (5 bases). The germline V gene encodes CDR1 SGHNT and CDR2 YYREEE (reference sequence). The CDR3 spans 18 residues. Trimming stripped 3 bases from V and 2 bases from J, with 18 bases between. The CDR3 spells CASSYPLGQAPGANVLTF. As DNA, the CDR3 is TGTGCCAGCAGCTACCCACTTGGACAAGCACCTGGGGCCAACGTCCTGACTTTC. Full variable domain (remainder filled in from reference TRBV5-4 and TRBJ2-6): ETGVTQSPTHLIKTRGQQVTLRCSSQSGHNTVSWYQQALGQGPQFIFQYYREEENGRGNFPPRFSGLQFPNYSSELNVNALELDDSALYLCASSYPLGQAPGANVLTFGAGSRLTVL.

In the case of this clone: Other DNA variants within this sample encode the same CDR3. The genes are TRBV28 and TRBJ2-2; D remains unclear. CDR1 and CDR2 (germline): MDHEN, SYDVKM. V lost 3 bases, J lost 4 bases, and 6 bases lay in between. The CDR3 loop spans 13 amino acids. The CDR3 spells CASSLLGTGELFF. In nucleotides, the CDR3 is TGTGCCAGCAGTTTGTTGGGCACCGGGGAGCTGTTTTTT.

V is TRBV2 and J is TRBJ1-4; perhaps TRBD1 as D (6 bases). This CDR3 contains 15 residues. The germline gives CDR1 SNHLY, CDR2 FYNNEI. V was clipped by 6 bases and J by 1 base, with 12 bases between them. CDR3 region: CASSPATGTNEKLFF. Here the CDR3 DNA reads TGTGCCAGCAGCCCGGCGACAGGAACTAATGAAAAACTGTTTTTT.

The chain joins TRBV2 to TRBJ2-5, with D possibly being TRBD1 or TRBD2 (5 bases each). V lost 3 bases and J lost 5, with 19 bases in between. Germline CDR1 SNHLY, CDR2 FYNNEI. This CDR3 region has 16 residues. This CDR3 reads CASSESGAKTQETQYF. The CDR3, as DNA: TGTGCCAGCAGTGAGTCCGGGGCGAAAACCCAGGAGACCCAGTACTTC.

This chain joins TRBV5-4 and TRBJ2-1; weak D call: TRBD1 (6 bases). Per the germline V gene, CDR1 is SGHNT and CDR2 is YYREEE (reference sequence). Trimming pared 3 bases from V and 4 bases from J, leaving 8 bases between. CDR3 length: 13 residues. The CDR3 DNA is TGTGCCAGCAGCTCCACAGGGTACAATGAGCAGTTCTTC. It yields the protein CASSSTGYNEQFF.

The V call is TRBV6-6, the J call TRBJ2-1, with unresolved D. Germline values: CDR1 MNHNY, CDR2 SVGAGI (reference sequence). Trimming pared 5 bases from V and 9 bases from J, leaving 17 bases between. The CDR3 length is 14 residues. CDR3 coding DNA: TGTGCCAGCAGTGACGCCTTTTGGGCAAGTGAGCAGTTCTTC. Translation: CASSDAFWASEQFF.

V is TRBV5-4 and J is TRBJ2-1, with 15 bases that match TRBD2. V dropped 5 bases and J dropped 10; count of bases not matched to a gene: 10. The germline V gene encodes CDR1 SGHNT and CDR2 YYREEE (reference sequence). This CDR3 region has 16 residues. The CDR3: CASSLGTSGRFGEQFF. For the CDR3, the DNA is TGTGCCAGCAGTCTAGGGACTAGCGGGAGGTTTGGCGAGCAGTTCTTC.

The rearrangement joins TRBV5-3 to TRBJ1-2, with no clear D. TRBV5-3 has ORF status, its function being uncertain. The V gene lost 4 bases and the J gene lost 7 bases, with 14 bases spanning the gap. The CDR3 loop spans 13 amino acids. CDR3 protein: CARSPSRSSGYTF. The CDR3, as DNA: TGTGCCAGAAGCCCATCTCGTTCCAGTGGCTACACCTTC.

The chain couples TRBV4-1 to TRBJ1-2; D is possibly TRBD1 (6 bases). V was trimmed by 4 bases and J by 4 bases, leaving 13 bases between them. The CDR3 spans 14 residues. From germline, CDR1 is MGHRA and CDR2 YSYEKL. For the CDR3, the DNA is TGCGCCAGCAGCCGGACAGACAACGGCTATGGCTACACCTTC. Its translation is CASSRTDNGYGYTF.

The chain combines TRBV7-8 with TRBJ2-1; possibly TRBD1 or TRBD2 for D (5 bases each). The CDR3 spans 13 residues. V lost 1 base to trimming and J lost 8 bases, with 9 bases between them. Germline V lookup: CDR1 SGHVS, CDR2 FQNEAQ. In DNA form, the CDR3 reads TGTGCCAGCAGCTTAGTACGGGGCCATGAGCAGTTCTTC. Protein: CASSLVRGHEQFF.

The CDR3 reads CASSRGLAGDSEQFF. Written as DNA, the CDR3 is TGTGCCAGCAGCCGGGGACTAGCGGGAGATAGTGAGCAGTTCTTC. The chain combines TRBV7-3 with TRBJ2-1; 14 bases agree with TRBD2. J lost 9 bases, V lost 5 bases, and 6 bases had no gene match. There are 15 residues in the CDR3. Germline CDR1 reads SGHTA; CDR2 reads FQGTGA.

The chain recombines TRBV5-4 with TRBJ2-7; no firm D call. Germline V gene sequence: CDR1 SGHNT, CDR2 YYREEE (reference sequence). This CDR3 comprises 13 residues. The V and J ends lost 1 base and 2 bases respectively, with 7 bases between them. CDR3 nucleotides: TGTGCCAGCAGCTTGATAACTACCTACGAGCAGTACTTC. It yields the protein CASSLITTYEQYF.

The rearrangement joins TRBV6-1 to TRBJ1-1; 10 nucleotides agree with TRBD1. CDR1 MNHNS and CDR2 SASEGT come from the germline V gene. This CDR3 region has 14 residues. V trimming: 8 bases; J trimming: 5 bases; junction bases outside the gene matches: 8. Written as DNA, the CDR3 is TGTGCCAGCGTATGGGGACAGGGGACGACTGAAGCTTTCTTT. The encoded protein is CASVWGQGTTEAFF.

This clone was seen a single time. This sequence joins TRBV15 and TRBJ1-1; D unresolved. The V end was cut by 1 base, the J end by 3 bases, with 3 bases between. Germline CDR1 LNHNV, CDR2 YYDKDF (reference sequence). CDR3 length equals 12 residues. Here the CDR3 reads CATSRVYTEAFF. The CDR3 DNA reads as TGTGCCACCAGCAGAGTATACACTGAAGCTTTCTTT.

V and J are TRBV6-5 and TRBJ2-5, with 11 bases identical to TRBD2. Germline V gene sequence: CDR1 MNHEY, CDR2 SVGAGI. V dropped 4 bases and J dropped 1; count of bases not matched to a gene: 5. The CDR3 loop spans 16 amino acids. The CDR3 reads CASSSQGLAAQETQYF. CDR3 nucleotides: TGTGCCAGCAGTTCCCAGGGACTAGCGGCCCAAGAGACCCAGTACTTC.

J is TRBJ2-5 and V is TRBV6-5; TRBD2 matches 8 bases. The CDR3 is 15 residues long. Germline loops: CDR1 MNHEY, CDR2 SVGAGI. The J segment lost 4 bases and the V segment lost 7 bases, leaving 11 bases of the junction unmatched. CDR3 sequence: CASNRAGDVRETQYF. CDR3 in DNA: TGTGCCAGCAACCGAGCGGGAGATGTGAGAGAGACCCAGTACTTC.

This clone has just one count. The chain is built from TRBV5-1 and TRBJ2-7, with 12 bases aligning to TRBD2. The CDR3 is 17 residues long. Trimming removed 4 bases from V and 2 bases from J; junction bases left unmatched: 10. Per germline, CDR1 SGHRS and CDR2 YFSETQ. The CDR3 reads CASSPSSGRGRPYEQYF. The CDR3 bases are TGCGCCAGCAGCCCCTCTAGCGGGAGGGGTCGGCCCTACGAGCAGTACTTC.

This clone was detected once. The chain's CDR3 is CASRAGLAMGEQFF. CDR3 nucleotides: TGTGCCAGCCGCGCAGGACTAGCGATGGGTGAGCAGTTCTTC. The V and J genes are TRBV6-5 and TRBJ2-1, with 9 positions matching TRBD2. Losses at the gene ends were 8 bases for V and 9 bases for J; bases not matched to a gene: 11. Germline CDR1 and CDR2: MNHEY and SVGAGI. This CDR3 region has 14 residues.

A single count supports this clone. The CDR3 DNA sequence: TGCGCCAGCAGCTGGGGGATACAAGAGACCCAGTACTTC. This translates into CASSWGIQETQYF. This chain uses TRBV5-1 with TRBJ2-5; D is perhaps TRBD1 or TRBD2 (5 bases each). Trimming removed 3 bases at V and 2 bases at J, with 8 bases between. Germline V gene lookup returns CDR1 SGHRS and CDR2 YFSETQ. The CDR3 has 13 amino acids.

Points on this clone: This specimen includes other DNA sequences encoding the same CDR3. J is TRBJ2-5 and V is TRBV5-1; 14 bases are a match to TRBD2. The germline gives CDR1 SGHRS, CDR2 YFSETQ. The CDR3 contains 15 residues. Unmatched junction bases numbered 1, after V lost 2 bases and J lost 4 bases. Here the CDR3 reads CASSFGLAGGETQYF. The CDR3 coding sequence is TGCGCCAGCAGCTTTGGACTAGCGGGAGGAGAGACCCAGTACTTC.

This clone showed up just once. This sequence joins TRBV7-2 and TRBJ2-1, with a weak D call TRBD2 (6 bases). Germline loops: CDR1 SGHTA, CDR2 FQGNSA. V lost 8 bases to trimming and J lost 2 bases, with 13 bases between them. The CDR3 extends over 14 amino acids. The CDR3 region has the DNA TGTGCCAGCCTTACCGGGACTGCCTACAATGAGCAGTTCTTC. Translation: CASLTGTAYNEQFF.

This sequence joins TRBV18 and TRBJ2-3, with 12 bases that match TRBD2. In germline, CDR1 is KGHSH, CDR2 LQKENI. The CDR3 length is 19 residues. Germline trimming cut 0 bases from V and 0 bases from J; bases unmatched to any gene: 7. CDR3 sequence (DNA): TGTGCCAGCTCACCACCGCCTTGGACTAGCGGGACAAGCACAGATACGCAGTATTTT. Translating gives CASSPPPWTSGTSTDTQYF. Full variable domain (outside the CDR3, taken from reference TRBV18 and TRBJ2-3): NAGVMQNPRHLVRRRGQEARLRCSPMKGHSHVYWYRQLPEEGLKFMVYLQKENIIDESGMPKERFSAEFPKEGPSILRIQQVVRGDSAAYFCASSPPPWTSGTSTDTQYFGPGTRLTVL.

This clone was counted once. The chain has TRBV7-9 and TRBJ1-5; D is possibly TRBD1 (5 bases). Trimming took 5 bases from V and 6 from J, leaving 11 bases between them. The germline V gene has CDR1 SEHNR and CDR2 FQNEAQ (reference sequence). There are 13 residues in the CDR3. The CDR3 sequence: CASSRDVSQPQHF. CDR3 nucleotides: TGTGCCAGCAGCAGGGACGTCTCTCAGCCCCAGCATTTT.

The chain combines TRBV19 with TRBJ1-2, with TRBD1 identical over 10 bases. Germline V lookup: CDR1 LNHDA, CDR2 SQIVND (reference sequence). J gave up 4 bases and V 10 bases, and 6 bases lay outside the gene matches. The CDR3 is 13 amino acids. The CDR3 nucleotides read TGTGCCACCCGCCGGGACAGGGGCTATGGCTACACCTTC. It is translated as CATRRDRGYGYTF. Variable domain in full (rest from reference TRBV19 and TRBJ1-2): DGGITQSPKYLFRKEGQNVTLSCEQNLNHDAMYWYRQDPGQGLRLIYYSQIVNDFQKGDIAEGYSVSREKKESFPLTVTSAQKNPTAFYLCATRRDRGYGYTFGSGTRLTVV.

The chain uses TRBV29-1 and TRBJ2-1, with 10 bases aligning to TRBD2. This CDR3 is built from 12 residues. The germline V gene encodes CDR1 SQVTM and CDR2 ANQGSEA. For the CDR3, the DNA is TGCTGTGTGACTAGCGGGTACAATGAGCAGTTCTTC. Translating gives CCVTSGYNEQFF.

The chain is built from TRBV5-4 and TRBJ2-7; TRBD2 is a possible D gene (5 bases). Trimming removed 0 bases from V and 4 bases from J, with 14 bases in between. This CDR3 spans 15 amino acids. The germline V gene has CDR1 SGHNT and CDR2 YYREEE (reference sequence). As DNA, the CDR3 is TGTGCCAGCAGCTTGGGTTCCGGACTCATATACGAGCAGTACTTC. Amino acid sequence: CASSLGSGLIYEQYF. Supplemented by reference TRBV5-4 and TRBJ2-7, the full variable domain reads ETGVTQSPTHLIKTRGQQVTLRCSSQSGHNTVSWYQQALGQGPQFIFQYYREEENGRGNFPPRFSGLQFPNYSSELNVNALELDDSALYLCASSLGSGLIYEQYFGPGTRLTVT.

Only one count was recorded for this clone. This chain joins TRBV2 and TRBJ2-1; D unclear. The germline V gene has CDR1 SNHLY and CDR2 FYNNEI. The V end lost 4 bases, the J end lost 4 bases, and 8 bases lay between the germline ends. This CDR3 region has 13 residues. CDR3 region: CASSVGVYNEQFF. CDR3 DNA sequence: TGTGCCAGCAGTGTTGGGGTGTACAATGAGCAGTTCTTC.